These 31 T cell receptor beta chains came from one sample sequenced in a study of T cells expressing NK-cell markers. From its re-call of the 5' RACE reads, TCRdb lists each CDR3 protein once, without DNA. The table for this sample gives about 260,000 distinct CDR3 sequences. The specimen sequenced was blood T cells: a sorted CD56 or NKG2C T cell subset, CD4+ or CD8+ T cells, or bulk PBMC T cells (not recorded which). The receptors come from a man aged 18 to 30 in good health.

This chain links TRBV6-5 with TRBJ1-1; TCRdb calls TRBD1, which cannot be checked without DNA. This CDR3 is 14 amino acids long. Per germline, CDR1 MNHEY and CDR2 SVGAGI. CDR3 protein: CASINRGHNTEAFF.

The V call is TRBV25-1, the J call TRBJ1-5; TCRdb names TRBD1, which stays unverified in the absence of DNA. CDR3 length: 17 amino acids. The germline gives CDR1 MGHDK, CDR2 SYGVNS. The CDR3 here is CASAGQRMGRLNQPQHF. Looking up the rest from reference TRBV25-1 and TRBJ1-5 gives the full variable domain: EADIYQTPRYLVIGTGKKITLECSQTMGHDKMYWYQQDPGMELHLIHYSYGVNSTEKGDLSSESTVSRIRTEHFPLTLESARPSHTSQYLCASAGQRMGRLNQPQHFGDGTRLSIL.

V and J are TRBV5-5 and TRBJ2-1; TCRdb gives TRBD1 as the D gene, but with no DNA this cannot be confirmed. The CDR3 length is 14 residues. Germline loops: CDR1 SGHKS, CDR2 YYEKEE (reference sequence). The CDR3 spells CASSAEGANNEQFF.

V usage is TRBV25-1 and J usage is TRBJ2-6. CDR3 length equals 12 residues. Germline V lookup: CDR1 MGHDK, CDR2 SYGVNS. CDR3 region: CASLGGANVLTF.

The chain recombines TRBV20-1 with TRBJ1-1. Germline V lookup: CDR1 DFQATT, CDR2 SNEGSKA (reference sequence). The CDR3 is made up of 15 amino acids. CDR3: CSAGNAGSFNTEAFF.

The rearrangement uses TRBV6-5 and TRBJ2-1; without DNA, the TCRdb call of TRBD2 cannot be checked. CDR3 length: 15 amino acids. Germline CDR1 MNHEY, CDR2 SVGAGI. The CDR3 sequence is CASSYEEGGHNEQFF.

The chain is built from TRBV24-1 and TRBJ2-1; TCRdb indicates TRBD2, and absent DNA this call remains unverified. The V gene's germline CDR1 is KGHDR and CDR2 SFDVKD. CDR3 length: 16 amino acids. The CDR3: CATSGPLAGVKNEQFF.

The CDR3 loop reads CASQGWDQPQHF. The chain recombines TRBV6-2 or TRBV6-3 with TRBJ1-5; the D call of TRBD1 rests on TCRdb alone, since no DNA is present to check it. Germline assignment: CDR1 MNHEY and CDR2 SVGEGT. This CDR3 spans 12 amino acids.

The chain combines TRBV27 with TRBJ2-3. The CDR3 loop spans 14 amino acids. CDR1 is MNHEY and CDR2 is SMNVEV in the germline V gene (reference sequence). The CDR3 sequence is CASSLSLATDTQYF.

V usage is TRBV5-4 and J usage is TRBJ2-1; with no DNA, the TCRdb D assignment of TRBD1 cannot be verified. The germline gives CDR1 SGHNT, CDR2 YYREEE (reference sequence). CDR3 size: 15 residues. This chain's CDR3 is CASSSRRDPYNEQFF.

This chain links TRBV12-5 with TRBJ1-4; TCRdb's D call, TRBD1, is unchecked because there is no DNA. The CDR3 is made up of 14 amino acids. Germline V gene data show CDR1 as LGHNT and CDR2 as FRNRAP. CDR3 sequence reads: CASGLGQVNEKLFF.

The CDR3 reads CASRAGAGYQETQYF. The V and J genes are TRBV12-3 or TRBV12-4 and TRBJ2-5; TCRdb reports TRBD2, a call that lacks DNA to check it against. The CDR3 length is 15 residues.

This rearrangement joins TRBV12-3 or TRBV12-4 to TRBJ2-1; TCRdb designates TRBD2, a call that cannot be tested without DNA. This CDR3 spans 14 amino acids. CDR3 sequence: CASSVRDSIGEQFF.

The CDR3 loop reads CSATGQGITEAFF. The genes are TRBV20-1 and TRBJ1-1; TCRdb's D gene call, TRBD1, goes unchecked for lack of DNA. Germline V lookup: CDR1 DFQATT, CDR2 SNEGSKA (reference sequence). The CDR3 consists of 13 residues.

This chain connects TRBV12-3 or TRBV12-4 to TRBJ2-1. The CDR3 is 12 amino acids. CDR3 sequence reads: CASSLATYEQFF.

This chain's CDR3 is CASRDDLGEQFF. The chain recombines TRBV5-1 with TRBJ2-1. The germline V gene has CDR1 SGHRS and CDR2 YFSETQ. This CDR3 spans 12 amino acids.

The chain has TRBV5-5 and TRBJ2-3; TCRdb's assignment of TRBD1 cannot be checked, as there is no DNA. The CDR3 is made up of 14 amino acids. Germline V gene lookup returns CDR1 SGHKS and CDR2 YYEKEE (reference sequence). The CDR3 here is CASSLTGGEDTQYF.

This rearrangement joins TRBV12-3 or TRBV12-4 to TRBJ2-5. This CDR3 comprises 13 residues. This CDR3 reads CASSFGSQETQYF.

The V call is TRBV30, the J call TRBJ2-5. The CDR3 totals 13 residues. Germline assignment: CDR1 GTSNPN and CDR2 SVGIG (reference sequence). CDR3 region: CAWSVKGVWTQYF. The full variable domain, its missing parts supplied by reference TRBV30 and TRBJ2-5, is SQTIHQWPATLVQPVGSPLSLECTVEGTSNPNLYWYRQAAGRGLQLLFYSVGIGQISSEVPQNLSASRPQDRQFILSSKKLLLSDSGFYLCAWSVKGVWTQYFGPGTRLLVL.

The chain couples TRBV16 to TRBJ1-1. Germline loops: CDR1 KGHSY, CDR2 FQNENV. This CDR3 region has 13 residues. This chain's CDR3 is CASSQSMGSEAFF.

The rearrangement links TRBV18 to TRBJ1-1; TCRdb lists TRBD1, though no DNA is available to test this call. The CDR3 loop spans 14 amino acids. Per germline, CDR1 KGHSH and CDR2 LQKENI. CDR3 amino acids: CASSPLQGGSEAFF.

The chain employs TRBV29-1 and TRBJ2-7; TCRdb's D call, TRBD2, is unchecked because there is no DNA. This CDR3 is 16 amino acids long. CDR1 is SQVTM, CDR2 ANQGSEA, per germline. CDR3 loop: CSVALAGGPRAYEQYF.

The chain is built from TRBV20-1 and TRBJ2-1; TCRdb calls TRBD1, which cannot be checked without DNA. The V gene's germline CDR1 is DFQATT and CDR2 SNEGSKA (reference sequence). This CDR3 spans 14 amino acids. The CDR3 sequence: CSAREQGIRNEQFF.

V usage is TRBV6-5 and J usage is TRBJ1-5. This CDR3 is 11 amino acids long. Per germline, CDR1 MNHEY and CDR2 SVGAGI. The CDR3 sequence: CASSYPKPQHF.

The V call is TRBV5-4, the J call TRBJ2-1; TCRdb outputs TRBD2, but without DNA this stays unchecked. Looked up from germline, CDR1 is SGHNT and CDR2 is YYREEE (reference sequence). This CDR3 contains 13 residues. The CDR3 loop is CASSFTSYNEQFF.

V usage is TRBV9 and J usage is TRBJ2-1; TCRdb gives TRBD2 as the D gene, but with no DNA this cannot be confirmed. Germline CDR1 SGDLS, CDR2 YYNGEE. The CDR3 is made up of 16 amino acids. This chain's CDR3 is CASSVATRGAYNEQFF.

This chain joins TRBV5-4 and TRBJ2-2; checking the TCRdb D call of TRBD1 is not possible without DNA. Germline CDR1 and CDR2: SGHNT and YYREEE (reference sequence). The CDR3 has 14 amino acids. CDR3 amino acids: CASSLEPGAGELFF. The complete variable domain, with remaining parts taken from reference TRBV5-4 and TRBJ2-2, reads ETGVTQSPTHLIKTRGQQVTLRCSSQSGHNTVSWYQQALGQGPQFIFQYYREEENGRGNFPPRFSGLQFPNYSSELNVNALELDDSALYLCASSLEPGAGELFFGEGSRLTVL.

The V and J genes are TRBV19 and TRBJ1-1; TCRdb gives TRBD1 as the D gene, but with no DNA this cannot be confirmed. The CDR3 has 16 amino acids. Germline V gene data show CDR1 as LNHDA and CDR2 as SQIVND (reference sequence). The CDR3 region is CASSMGPGGMNTEAFF.

The rearrangement uses TRBV25-1 and TRBJ2-1; the D call from TCRdb, TRBD2, cannot be confirmed without DNA. CDR3 length equals 15 residues. From germline, CDR1 is MGHDK and CDR2 SYGVNS. The CDR3: CASSDWRRVNNEQFF.

The CDR3 sequence is CSTWAGGRTGELFF. The rearrangement links TRBV29-1 to TRBJ2-2; there is no DNA to check the TCRdb D call of TRBD1. This CDR3 contains 14 residues. Germline CDR1 SQVTM, CDR2 ANQGSEA.

The rearrangement links TRBV20-1 to TRBJ2-1; with no DNA, the TCRdb D assignment of TRBD2 cannot be verified. This CDR3 comprises 14 residues. CDR1 DFQATT and CDR2 SNEGSKA come from the germline V gene (reference sequence). CDR3 in amino acids: CSATGLAGGFEQFF.